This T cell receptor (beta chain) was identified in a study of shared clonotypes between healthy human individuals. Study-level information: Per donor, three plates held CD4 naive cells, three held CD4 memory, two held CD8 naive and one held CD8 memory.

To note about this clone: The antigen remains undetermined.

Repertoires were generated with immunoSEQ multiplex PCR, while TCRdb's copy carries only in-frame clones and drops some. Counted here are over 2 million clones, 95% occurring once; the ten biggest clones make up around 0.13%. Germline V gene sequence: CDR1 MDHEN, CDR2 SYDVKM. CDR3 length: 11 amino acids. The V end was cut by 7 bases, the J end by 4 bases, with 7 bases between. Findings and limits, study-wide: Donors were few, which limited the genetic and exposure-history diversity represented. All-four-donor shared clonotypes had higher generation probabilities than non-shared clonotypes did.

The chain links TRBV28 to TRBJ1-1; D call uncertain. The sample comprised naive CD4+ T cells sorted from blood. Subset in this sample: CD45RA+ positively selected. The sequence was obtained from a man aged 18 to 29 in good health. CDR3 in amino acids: CASKTPTEAFF. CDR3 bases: TGTGCCAGCAAAACACCCACTGAAGCTTTCTTT. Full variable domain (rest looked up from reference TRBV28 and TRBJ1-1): DVKVTQSSRYLVKRTGEKVFLECVQDMDHENMFWYRQDPGLGLRLIYFSYDVKMKEKGDIPEGYSVSREKKERFSLILESASTNQTSMYLCASKTPTEAFFGQGTRLTVV.